Listed below are T cell receptor beta chains from one sample, sequenced in a study of cytomegalovirus exposure and HLA in healthy donors. Clones were sequenced by immunoSEQ multiplex PCR, and TCRdb holds only the in-frame ones, with some missing. The repertoire holds 220,000 or so clones, with more than 75% as singletons. Sample: PBMCs. These receptors all come from a woman between 35 and 50 years old in good health and CMV-seronegative. The CDR3 runs from the conserved cysteine through the conserved F or W. The D gene is left open where the match is weak. Not every row has a clone size; where given, it reads once, few, many or a size class.

TRBV7-9	TRBD1	NA	TRBJ2-2	CASNLPGTGGGGELFF	TGTGCCAGCAACCTACCCGGGACAGGGGGCGGCGGGGAGCTGTTTTTT
TRBV6-1	NA	NA	TRBJ2-2	CASSEFVGGLDTGELFF	TGTGCCAGCAGTGAATTTGTGGGAGGTCTTGACACCGGGGAGCTGTTTTTT
TRBV7-9	NA	NA	TRBJ2-7	CASSRHDYEQYF	TGTGCCAGCAGCAGACACGACTACGAGCAGTACTTC
TRBV19	TRBD1	NA	TRBJ1-5	CASTGAGGGSNQPQHF	TGTGCCAGTACCGGGGCAGGGGGCGGGAGCAATCAGCCCCAGCATTTT
TRBV7-8	NA	NA	TRBJ2-5	CASSLRAGQETQYF	TGTGCCAGCAGCTTGAGGGCAGGCCAAGAGACCCAGTACTTC
TRBV27	NA	NA	TRBJ2-7	CASSFAQGWVEQYF	TGTGCCAGCAGTTTCGCTCAGGGATGGGTCGAGCAGTACTTC
TRBV7-9	NA	NA	TRBJ1-1	CASSGKQGLYLNTEAFF	TGTGCCAGCTCTGGGAAGCAGGGCCTTTACCTGAACACTGAAGCTTTCTTT
TRBV5-1	TRBD2	NA	TRBJ2-3	CASSYGLAGNTDTQYF	TGCGCCAGCAGCTACGGACTAGCGGGGAACACAGATACGCAGTATTTT
TRBV5-6	NA	NA	TRBJ1-3	CASSPTTYGRSSGNTIYF	TGTGCCAGCAGCCCGACTACCTATGGCAGAAGCTCTGGAAACACCATATATTTT
TRBV6-1	TRBD2	few	TRBJ2-7	CASTSGASYEQYF	TGTGCCAGCACTAGCGGGGCCTCCTACGAGCAGTACTTC
TRBV28	TRBD1	NA	TRBJ1-2	CASSLWGQNYGYTF	TGTGCCAGCAGTTTATGGGGACAGAACTATGGCTACACCTTC
TRBV6-1	NA	few	TRBJ1-4	CASRHRWGVGEKLFF	TGTGCCAGCAGGCACCGTTGGGGGGTGGGTGAAAAACTGTTTTTT
TRBV30	TRBD1	NA	TRBJ1-2	CAWSHRDRGLDDYGYTF	TGTGCCTGGAGTCATAGGGACAGGGGGCTCGATGACTATGGCTACACCTTC